These 10 T cell receptor beta chains share one sample of origin, sequenced in a study of tumor-infiltrating lymphocytes in primary liver carcinoma. Co-extraction yielded RNA and DNA from around 18-30 mg of unsorted bulk tissue. The investigators made TCR beta cDNA from roughly 0.45 ug total RNA, using a constant-region primer. ARM-PCR was slightly modified, and three nested multiplex PCR rounds with it gave rise to the TCR beta libraries. Use of TRBV1-TRBV30 forward primers with a C-beta reverse primer characterized the first two PCR rounds, which lasted about 9 cycles each. Each CDR3 protein gets one entry after TCRdb re-called the multiplex PCR reads with MiXCR. This table holds 20,000 or so distinct CDR3 sequences, approximately 70% found once. Sequencing was performed on liver tumor tissue from sampling region 1. The subset here: tumor region T1, superior pole. The receptors shown here come from a middle-aged man with primary liver carcinoma and hepatitis B virus infection.

In the case of this clonotype: This may come from a read error, since a much larger clone is one base off. The chain carries TRBV4-2 and TRBJ1-1, with 7 bases identical to TRBD1. The length of the CDR3 is 16 residues. Per germline, CDR1 LGHNA and CDR2 YNFKEQ. The CDR3 loop reads CANSQGLQGGNTEAFF. CDR3 bases: TGTGCCAACAGCCAAGGGCTTCAGGGGGGGAACACTGAAGCTTTCTTT.

Notes on this clonotype: The junction and the germline gene differ at one end; a read error may be behind it. The chain combines TRBV11-1 with TRBJ2-1, with TRBD2 identical over 11 bases. The germline CDR1 and CDR2 sequences are SGHAT and FQDESV (reference sequence). The CDR3 has 17 amino acids. CDR3 in amino acids: CASSLELAGEVDNEQLF. In DNA, the CDR3 is TGTGCCAGCAGCCTGGAACTAGCGGGAGAAGTTGACAATGAGCAGCTCTTC.

This clonotype came up a few times. A much larger clone sits a single nucleotide away, making a read error possible. Because the CDR3 is missing its conserved closing phenylalanine or tryptophan, this is likely a read error. The chain couples TRBV6-5 to TRBJ1-2; unclear D gene. The V and J ends lost 4 bases and 3 bases respectively, with 15 bases between them. The V gene's germline CDR1 is MNHEY and CDR2 SVGAGI. The CDR3 has 15 residues. The DNA for the CDR3 is TGTGCCAGCAGTTTAATGACGACTTTGGACTATGGCTACACCATC. Translated, it gives CASSLMTTLDYGYTI.

The table lists this clonotype with a count of one. CDR3 sequence (DNA): TGTGCCAGCAGTTCGGGTCCCCATGAGCAGTTCTTC. This encodes CASSSGPHEQFF. The chain combines TRBV12-3 or TRBV12-4 with TRBJ2-1; D is unclear. Deletions cut 4 bases from V and 8 bases from J, with 9 bases between. This CDR3 has 12 amino acids.

A word on this clonotype: This may be a read error, as it is one base from a much larger clone. The CDR3 protein is CASSPDKGKNIQYF. The CDR3 nucleotides read TGTGCCAGCAGCCCGGACAAGGGCAAAAACATTCAGTACTTC. The chain employs TRBV6-5 and TRBJ2-4; D is perhaps TRBD1 (5 bases). The length of the CDR3 is 14 residues. The germline gives CDR1 MNHEY, CDR2 SVGAGI. Trimming left V 6 bases short and J 3 bases short, with 12 bases between.

The chain links TRBV20-1 to TRBJ2-7; D perhaps matches TRBD1 (7 bases). The V end was cut by 4 bases, the J end by 3 bases, with 28 bases between. CDR3 length equals 18 residues. CDR1 is DFQATT and CDR2 is SNEGSKA in the germline V gene (reference sequence). The CDR3 region has the DNA TGCAGTGCTACAGATCGGCTACCACTGGCAGGGGGGTTCTACGAGCAGTACTTC. This translates into CSATDRLPLAGGFYEQYF.

About this clonotype itself: At one boundary the junction diverges from the germline segment, which might be a read error. The J gene is TRBJ2-1, the V gene TRBV11-3, with TRBD1 matching 7 bases. Germline-derived CDR1 and CDR2 are SGHNT and YENEEA. This CDR3 is built from 16 residues. CDR3 residues: CAGSPVGQGVVDEQFF. CDR3 nucleotide sequence: TGTGCCGGCAGCCCAGTAGGTCAGGGGGTGGTAGATGAGCAGTTCTTC.

For this clonotype: Relative to the germline gene, one junction end is altered; a read error may explain this. The V call is TRBV4-1, the J call TRBJ2-1; TRBD2 might be the D (6 bases). CDR1 and CDR2 from the germline V gene are MGHRA and YSYEKL. The CDR3 has 17 amino acids. The CDR3 is CASSQDPPTRRGFGQFF. The DNA of the CDR3 is TGCGCTAGCAGCCAGGATCCACCGACTAGAAGAGGGTTCGGGCAGTTCTTC.

This clonotype is a singleton in its sample. A junction end diverges from the germline sequence, so it may reflect a read error. V and J are TRBV5-6 and TRBJ2-2; no clear D. Germline loops: CDR1 SGHDT, CDR2 YYEEEE. The CDR3 length is 13 residues. The CDR3 reads CASSLAYTGELFF. CDR3 DNA sequence: TGTGCCAGTAGCTTGGCCTACACGGGGGAGCTGTTTTTT.

This rearrangement joins TRBV10-3 to TRBJ2-7; the match to TRBD2 covers 11 bases. Per germline, CDR1 ENHRY and CDR2 SYGVKD. This CDR3 spans 19 amino acids. V shed 7 bases and J 0 bases; nucleotides not matched to a gene: 17. The CDR3 loop is CAITKRSGLAGGLSYEQYF. The CDR3 nucleotides are TGTGCCATCACCAAACGATCGGGGCTAGCGGGAGGCCTCTCCTACGAGCAGTACTTC.